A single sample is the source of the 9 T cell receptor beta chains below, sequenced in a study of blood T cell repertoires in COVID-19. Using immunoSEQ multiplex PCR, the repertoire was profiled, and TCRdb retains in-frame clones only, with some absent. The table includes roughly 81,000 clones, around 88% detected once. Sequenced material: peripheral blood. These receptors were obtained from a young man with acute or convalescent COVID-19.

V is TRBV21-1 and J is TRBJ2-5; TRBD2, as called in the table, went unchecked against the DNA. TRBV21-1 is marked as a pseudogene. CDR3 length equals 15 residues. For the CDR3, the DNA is TGTGCCAGCAGCTTATCTAGCGGGAGAGATGAGACCCAGTACTTC. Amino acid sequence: CASSLSSGRDETQYF.

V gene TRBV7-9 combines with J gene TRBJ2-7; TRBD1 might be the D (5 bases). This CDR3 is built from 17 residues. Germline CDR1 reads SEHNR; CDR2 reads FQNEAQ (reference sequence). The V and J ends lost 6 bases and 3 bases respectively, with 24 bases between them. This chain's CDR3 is CASSLRAPRVRYYEQYF. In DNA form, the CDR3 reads TGTGCCAGCAGTCTAAGGGCCCCCAGGGTCCGCTACTACGAGCAGTACTTC.

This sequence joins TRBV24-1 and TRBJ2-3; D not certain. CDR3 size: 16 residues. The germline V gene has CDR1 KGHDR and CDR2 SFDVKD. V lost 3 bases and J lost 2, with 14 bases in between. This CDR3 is CATSDPSAAYTDTQYF. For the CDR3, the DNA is TGTGCCACCAGTGATCCCTCGGCAGCGTACACAGATACGCAGTATTTT.

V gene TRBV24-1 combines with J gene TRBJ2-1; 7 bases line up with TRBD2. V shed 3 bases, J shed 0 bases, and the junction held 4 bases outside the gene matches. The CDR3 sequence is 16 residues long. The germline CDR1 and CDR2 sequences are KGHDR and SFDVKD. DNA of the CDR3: TGTGCCACCAGTGATACTACTAGCGACTCCTACAATGAGCAGTTCTTC. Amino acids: CATSDTTSDSYNEQFF.

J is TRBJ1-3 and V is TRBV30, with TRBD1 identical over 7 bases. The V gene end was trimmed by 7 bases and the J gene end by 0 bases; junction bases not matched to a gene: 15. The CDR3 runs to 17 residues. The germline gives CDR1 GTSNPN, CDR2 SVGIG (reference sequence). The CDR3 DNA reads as TGTGCCTTTCGAGGGGGCTGGAGGGTAACCTCTGGAAACACCATATATTTT. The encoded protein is CAFRGGWRVTSGNTIYF.

CDR3 coding DNA: TGTGCCAGCAGTTTGGCCAGGGGAGGGACCGGGGAGCTGTTTTTT. It translates to CASSLARGGTGELFF. The chain is built from TRBV28 and TRBJ2-2, with a tentative D call TRBD2 (7 bases). The CDR3 is made up of 15 amino acids. The germline V gene encodes CDR1 MDHEN and CDR2 SYDVKM. V gave up 3 bases and J gave up 5 bases, with 13 bases separating them.

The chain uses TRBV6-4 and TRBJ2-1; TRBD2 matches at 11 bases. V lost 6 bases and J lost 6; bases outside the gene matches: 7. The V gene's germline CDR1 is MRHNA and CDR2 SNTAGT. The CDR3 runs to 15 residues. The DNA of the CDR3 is TGTGCCAGCAGCCTAGCGGGAGGAACGGGCAATGAGCAGTTCTTC. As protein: CASSLAGGTGNEQFF.

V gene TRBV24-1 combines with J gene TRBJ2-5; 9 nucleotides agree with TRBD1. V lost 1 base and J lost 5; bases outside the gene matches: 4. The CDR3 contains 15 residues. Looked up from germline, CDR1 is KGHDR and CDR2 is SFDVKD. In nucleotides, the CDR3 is TGTGCCACCAGTGATTTCGACAGGGGGGCCGAGACCCAGTACTTC. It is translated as CATSDFDRGAETQYF.

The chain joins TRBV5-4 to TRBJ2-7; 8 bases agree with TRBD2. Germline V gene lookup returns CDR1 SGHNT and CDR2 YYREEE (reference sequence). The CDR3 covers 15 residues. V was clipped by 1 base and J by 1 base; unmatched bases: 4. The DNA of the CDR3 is TGTGCCAGCAGCTTGAGGCCTAGCGGGTCCTACGAGCAGTACTTC. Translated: CASSLRPSGSYEQYF.